This TCR beta chain was sequenced for a study of PD-1 blockade in mismatch repair-deficient tumors. Points from the study as a whole: After pembrolizumab, tumor-resident clones rose rapidly, then generally contracted before radiologic responses.

Repertoires were generated with immunoSEQ multiplex PCR, while TCRdb's copy carries only in-frame clones and drops some. The top ten hold approximately 1.1% of the sample, which has under 50,000 clones, approximately 80% seen once. The CDR3 spans 17 residues. CDR1 GTSNPN and CDR2 SVGIG come from the germline V gene (reference sequence). The V end lost 2 bases, the J end lost 3 bases, and 19 bases lay between the germline ends. On this clone: The antigen remains unidentified.

The TCR was taken from an adult with mismatch repair-deficient cancer. V is TRBV30 and J is TRBJ1-4; D possibly corresponds to TRBD1 (5 bases). Sequences were derived from PBMCs, sampled approximately 41 weeks after starting pembrolizumab. DNA for the CDR3: TGTGCCTGGAGTACGACAGCCGTGTTTGCGTCTAATGAAAAACTGTTTTTT. Its protein is CAWSTTAVFASNEKLFF.